This TCR beta chain is from a study of cytomegalovirus exposure and HLA in healthy donors. The PCR ran on 60 Vbeta and 13 Jbeta primers. Profiled with immunoSEQ multiplex PCR; TCRdb holds only in-frame clones, not every one. The sample includes about 160,000 clones, 75% to 85% of them seen just once. Trimming removed 4 bases from V and 4 bases from J, with 8 bases in between. The length of the CDR3 is 12 residues. Germline lookup yields CDR1 SQVTM and CDR2 ANQGSEA. The sequenced sample consisted of PBMCs. The source of this sequence is a man in his fifties in good health and CMV-seropositive. The chain recombines TRBV29-1 with TRBJ2-1; D remains ambiguous. The chain's CDR3 is CSVAQIYNEQFF. In DNA form, the CDR3 reads TGCAGCGTTGCACAGATTTACAATGAGCAGTTCTTC.